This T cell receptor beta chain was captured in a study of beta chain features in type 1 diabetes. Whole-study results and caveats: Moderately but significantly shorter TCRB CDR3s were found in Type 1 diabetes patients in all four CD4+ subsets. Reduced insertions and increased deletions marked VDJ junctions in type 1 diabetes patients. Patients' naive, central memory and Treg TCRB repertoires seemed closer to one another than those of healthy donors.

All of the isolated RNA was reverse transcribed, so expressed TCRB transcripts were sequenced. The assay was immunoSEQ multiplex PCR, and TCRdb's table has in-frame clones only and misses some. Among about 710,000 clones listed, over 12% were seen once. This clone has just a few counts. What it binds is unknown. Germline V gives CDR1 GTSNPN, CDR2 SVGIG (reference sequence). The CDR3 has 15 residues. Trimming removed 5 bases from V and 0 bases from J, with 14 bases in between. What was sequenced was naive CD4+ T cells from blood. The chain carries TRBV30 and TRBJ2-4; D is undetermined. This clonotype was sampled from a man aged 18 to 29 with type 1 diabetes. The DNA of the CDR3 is TGTGCCTGGGACCTGGACGGCCTAGCCAAAAACATTCAGTACTTC. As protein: CAWDLDGLAKNIQYF.